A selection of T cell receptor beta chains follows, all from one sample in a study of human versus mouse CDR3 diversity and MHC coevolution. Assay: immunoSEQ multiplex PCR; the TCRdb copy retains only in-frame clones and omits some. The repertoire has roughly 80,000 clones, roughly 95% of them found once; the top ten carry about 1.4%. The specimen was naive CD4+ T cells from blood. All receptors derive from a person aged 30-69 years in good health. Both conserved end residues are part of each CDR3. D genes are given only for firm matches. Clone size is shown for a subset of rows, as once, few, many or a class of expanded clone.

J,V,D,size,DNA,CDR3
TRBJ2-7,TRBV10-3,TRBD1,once,TGTGCCATCAGTGACCTGTATAGGACAGGACTCTACGAGCAGTACTTC,CAISDLYRTGLYEQYF
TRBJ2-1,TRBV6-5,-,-,TGTGCCAGCAGTGACCGGACTACCTACAATGAGCAGTTCTTC,CASSDRTTYNEQFF
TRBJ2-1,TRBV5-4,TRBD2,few,TGTGCCAGCAGCATGGATCCGACTAGCGGGACGGTCGGTGAGCAGTTCTTC,CASSMDPTSGTVGEQFF
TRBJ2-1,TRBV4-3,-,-,TGCGCCAGCAGCCAATCTAGAGGGGGAAGCTCCTACAATGAGCAGTTCTTC,CASSQSRGGSSYNEQFF
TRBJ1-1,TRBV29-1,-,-,TGCAGCGTTTTTGGGAGGGGCCCGAACACTGAAGCTTTCTTT,CSVFGRGPNTEAFF
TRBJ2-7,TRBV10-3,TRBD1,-,TGTGCCAGCTGCCGGGACAGGGGGTACGAGCAGTACTTC,CASCRDRGYEQYF
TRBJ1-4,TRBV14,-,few,TGTGCCAGCAGCCCACAGGGACGGAAACTGTTTTTT,CASSPQGRKLFF
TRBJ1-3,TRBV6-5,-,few,TGTGCCAGCAGTTACTCTGCAGGCCTACCTGGAAACACCATATATTTT,CASSYSAGLPGNTIYF
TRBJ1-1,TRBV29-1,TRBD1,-,TGCAGCGTGCACAGGGACAGGGCGAACACTGAAGCTTTCTTT,CSVHRDRANTEAFF
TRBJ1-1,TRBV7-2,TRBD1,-,TGTGCCAGCACCCCACAGGGGATCACTGAAGCTTTCTTT,CASTPQGITEAFF
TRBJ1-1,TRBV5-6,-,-,TGTGCCAGCAGCTTGCGGGCTACAGGGCATGCTTTCTTT,CASSLRATGHAFF
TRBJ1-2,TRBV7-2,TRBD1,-,TGTGCCAGCAGCCAGGACAGGCCAATCTATGGCTACACCTTC,CASSQDRPIYGYTF
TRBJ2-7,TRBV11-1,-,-,TGTGCCAGCAGCTTTGACAGAACCTACGAGCAGTACTTC,CASSFDRTYEQYF
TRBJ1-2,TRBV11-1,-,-,TGTGCCAGCAGCTTGGCAGGTGGATTCTATGGCTACACCTTC,CASSLAGGFYGYTF
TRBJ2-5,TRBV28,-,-,TGTGCCAGCAGTTTACAGGTGCTAGCTGGGACCCAGTACTTC,CASSLQVLAGTQYF
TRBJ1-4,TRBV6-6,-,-,TGTGCCAGCAGCACGAGAACTGAAAAACTGTTTTTT,CASSTRTEKLFF
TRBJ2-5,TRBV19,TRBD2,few,TGTGCCAGTAGTATGAGTGGGGCGGGAGGGCCGGGGGAGACCCAGTACTTC,CASSMSGAGGPGETQYF
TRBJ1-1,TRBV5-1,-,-,TGCGCCAGCAGCTCGCTGAACCAGGGTGTGATCACTGAAGCTTTCTTT,CASSSLNQGVITEAFF
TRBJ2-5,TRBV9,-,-,TGTGCCAGCAGCGTAGCGGGAGTGGCATGGGAGACCCAGTACTTC,CASSVAGVAWETQYF
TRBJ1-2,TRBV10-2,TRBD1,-,TGCGCCAGCAGTCCGACAGGGAACTATGGCTACACCTTC,CASSPTGNYGYTF
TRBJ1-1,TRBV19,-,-,TGTGCCAGTAGTATAGGCGGCGGGGCGAACACTGAAGCTTTCTTT,CASSIGGGANTEAFF
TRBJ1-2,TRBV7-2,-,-,TGTGCCAGCAGCTTACTACTAGAGAGCTATGGCTACACCTTC,CASSLLLESYGYTF
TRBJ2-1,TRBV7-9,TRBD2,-,TGTGCCAGCAGCTTAAGGGGCGGGAGGACGTCAGATGAGCAGTTCTTC,CASSLRGGRTSDEQFF
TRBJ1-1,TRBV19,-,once,TGTGCCAGTATCTACTCGGGGGGCACTGAAGCTTTCTTT,CASIYSGGTEAFF
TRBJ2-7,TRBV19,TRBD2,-,TGTGCCAGTAGTACTTCGGGAGGAACGGTCGAGCAGTACTTC,CASSTSGGTVEQYF
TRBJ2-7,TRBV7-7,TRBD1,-,TGTGCCAGCAGCCCGGGAAGGCAGGGGGCCGCCGAGCAGTACTTC,CASSPGRQGAAEQYF
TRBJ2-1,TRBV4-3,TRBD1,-,TGCGCCAGCAGCCAGTTAAGCCCAGGGGGCGGATACGCAGGTGAGCAGTTCTTC,CASSQLSPGGGYAGEQFF
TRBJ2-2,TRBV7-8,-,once,TGTGCCAGCAGCTTACCAGGACAGCCGAACACCGGGGAGCTGTTTTTT,CASSLPGQPNTGELFF
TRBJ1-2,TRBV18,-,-,TGTGCCAGCTCACCAAATGCGGACAGATCCTATGGCTACACCTTC,CASSPNADRSYGYTF
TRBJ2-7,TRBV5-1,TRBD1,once,TGCGCCAGCAGCTTGGGACAGGGAGCCCACGAGCAGTACTTC,CASSLGQGAHEQYF
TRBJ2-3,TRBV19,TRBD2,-,TGTGCCAGTAGTGAGCGGGACGGAGATACGCAGTATTTT,CASSERDGDTQYF
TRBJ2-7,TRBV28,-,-,TGTGCCAGCGGGGCAGGGCTCTACGAGCAGTACTTC,CASGAGLYEQYF
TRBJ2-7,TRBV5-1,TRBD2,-,TGCGCCAGCAGCTCGCCGGGGACTAGCGGGAGGGGGGAGCAGTACTTC,CASSSPGTSGRGEQYF
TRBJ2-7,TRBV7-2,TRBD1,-,TGTGCCAGCAGCCTTGGGACAGTGATCTACGAGCAGTACTTC,CASSLGTVIYEQYF
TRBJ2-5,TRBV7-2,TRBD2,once,TGTGCCAGCAGCTTGGGACTAGCGGGGGAGACCCAGTACTTC,CASSLGLAGETQYF
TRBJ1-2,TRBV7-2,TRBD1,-,TGTGCCAGCAGCTTAGTCGGGACAGTTAACTATGGCTACACCTTC,CASSLVGTVNYGYTF
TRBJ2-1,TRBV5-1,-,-,TGCGCCAGCAGCGTGGTCACAGGGTGGATCCCCAATGAGCAGTTCTTC,CASSVVTGWIPNEQFF
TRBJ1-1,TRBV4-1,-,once,TGCGCCAGCAGCCAACTGGGCGACAGCGAAGCTTTCTTT,CASSQLGDSEAFF
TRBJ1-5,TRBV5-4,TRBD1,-,TGTGCCAGCAGTTTTGACAGGGGGCGCATTCAGCCCCAGCATTTT,CASSFDRGRIQPQHF
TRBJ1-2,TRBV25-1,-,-,TGTGCCAGCAGCCCCGCAGGGCAGTATGGCTACACCTTC,CASSPAGQYGYTF
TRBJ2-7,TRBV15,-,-,TGTGCCACCAGAAGTAGGAAAGGGGGAAGGACCTACGAGCAGTACTTC,CATRSRKGGRTYEQYF
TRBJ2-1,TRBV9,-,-,TGTGCCAGCAGCGTAGCGACTACTCTAACCAATGAGCAGTTCTTC,CASSVATTLTNEQFF
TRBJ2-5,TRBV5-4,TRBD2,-,TGTGCCAGCAGCCCGACTAGCGGGAGGGAAGAGACCCAGTACTTC,CASSPTSGREETQYF
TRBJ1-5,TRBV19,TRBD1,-,TGTGCCAGTAGTATAGCAGGGGGAGGCCAGCCCCAGCATTTT,CASSIAGGGQPQHF
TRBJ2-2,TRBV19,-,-,TGTGCCAGTGACGGGGTCCCAGCTAACACCGGGGAGCTGTTTTTT,CASDGVPANTGELFF
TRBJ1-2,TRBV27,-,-,TGTGCCAGCAGTCTGACCGCCCCAGGGATCTATGGCTACACCTTC,CASSLTAPGIYGYTF
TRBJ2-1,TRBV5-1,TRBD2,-,TGCGCCAGCAGCTTCACTAGCGGGTCACACAATGAGCAGTTCTTC,CASSFTSGSHNEQFF
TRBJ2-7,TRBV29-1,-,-,TGCAGCGTTGCTCGGGTTTCAGGGTACGAGCAGTACTTC,CSVARVSGYEQYF
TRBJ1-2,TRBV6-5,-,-,TGTGCCAGCAGTTACTTCCGGGGGAGGGGTGGCTACACCTTC,CASSYFRGRGGYTF
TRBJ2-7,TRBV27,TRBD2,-,TGTGCCAGCAGACTAGCGGGAATCGGGTACGAGCAGTACTTC,CASRLAGIGYEQYF
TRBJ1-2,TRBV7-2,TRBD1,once,TGTGCCAGCATCCTAGACAGGGGGGCCGACTATGGCTACACCTTC,CASILDRGADYGYTF
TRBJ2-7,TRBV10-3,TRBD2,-,TGTGCCATCAGACCTAGCGGGAACTCCTACGAGCAGTACTTC,CAIRPSGNSYEQYF
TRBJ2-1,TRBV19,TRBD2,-,TGTGCCAGTAGTATAAGGAGGACTAGCGGGAATCAGGAGCAGTTCTTC,CASSIRRTSGNQEQFF
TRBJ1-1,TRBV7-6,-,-,TGTGCCAGCAGCTTAGCAGCGAACACTGAAGCTTTCTTT,CASSLAANTEAFF